This T cell receptor beta chain was sequenced in a study of identical twins. A universal primer site was created by template switching, with the cDNA bearing unique molecular identifiers. MiXCR was run by TCRdb on the 5' RACE reads, yielding one entry per CDR3 protein. Among a few hundred thousand distinct CDR3 sequences listed, just under 10% were seen once. Each donor (without exception) was a healthy Caucasian. The ends lost 7 bases at V and 6 bases at J; junction bases unmatched: 10. There are 14 residues in the CDR3. This clonotype appeared a few times. The data also belong to a second study, concerning yellow fever vaccine responses in identical twins.

The receptor was derived from a woman aged 18-35 years in good health. The rearrangement links TRBV12-3 or TRBV12-4 to TRBJ2-7; 9 bases match TRBD1. Sequencing used PBMCs. CDR3 loop: CASTPSGTGFEQYF. As DNA, the CDR3 is TGTGCCAGCACCCCTTCCGGGACAGGGTTCGAGCAGTACTTC.